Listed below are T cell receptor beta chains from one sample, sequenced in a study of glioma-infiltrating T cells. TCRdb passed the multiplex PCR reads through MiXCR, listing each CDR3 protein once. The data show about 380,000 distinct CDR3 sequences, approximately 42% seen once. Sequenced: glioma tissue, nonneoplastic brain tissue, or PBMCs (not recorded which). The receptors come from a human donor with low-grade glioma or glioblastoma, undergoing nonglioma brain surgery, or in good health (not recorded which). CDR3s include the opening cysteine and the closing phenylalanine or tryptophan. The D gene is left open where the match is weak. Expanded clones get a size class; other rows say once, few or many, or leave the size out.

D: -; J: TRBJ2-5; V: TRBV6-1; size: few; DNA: TGTGCCAGCAGCCGCCGGATGGAGACCCAGTACTTC; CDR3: CASSRRMETQYF
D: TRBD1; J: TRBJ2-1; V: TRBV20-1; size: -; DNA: TGCAGTGCTAGATTCCGGGACAGTTTTTACAATGAGCAGTTCTTC; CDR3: CSARFRDSFYNEQFF
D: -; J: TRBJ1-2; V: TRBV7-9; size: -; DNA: TGTGCCAGCAGCTACGCAGGAGAATCTGGCTACATCTTC; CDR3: CASSYAGESGYIF
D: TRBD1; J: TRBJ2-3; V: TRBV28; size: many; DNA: TGTGCCAGCAGTTTAACAGGGGGCACAGATACGCAGTATTTT; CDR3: CASSLTGGTDTQYF
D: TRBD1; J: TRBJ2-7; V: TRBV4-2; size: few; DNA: TGTGCCAGCAGCCGAGAACAGGGGGTCCTCTACGAGCAGTACTTC; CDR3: CASSREQGVLYEQYF
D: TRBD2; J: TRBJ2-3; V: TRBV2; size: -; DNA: TGTGCCAGCAGAGCGGGACGCGGGAGCACAGATACGCAGTATTTT; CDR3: CASRAGRGSTDTQYF
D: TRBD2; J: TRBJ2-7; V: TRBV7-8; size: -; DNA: TGTGCCAGCAGCACCCCCGGGACTAACTCCTACGAGCAGTACTTC; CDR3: CASSTPGTNSYEQYF
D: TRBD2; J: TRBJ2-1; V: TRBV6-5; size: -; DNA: TGTGCCAGCAGTTCACCGACTAGCTGGAGGGATGAGCAGTTCTTC; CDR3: CASSSPTSWRDEQFF
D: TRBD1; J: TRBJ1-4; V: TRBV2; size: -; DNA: TGTGCCAGCAGAAGGGACAGAGACACAACTAATGAAAAACTGTTTTTT; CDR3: CASRRDRDTTNEKLFF
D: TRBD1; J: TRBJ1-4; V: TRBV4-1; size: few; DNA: TGCGCCAGCAGCCAAGGGACAGGGACGAATGAAAAACTGTTTTTT; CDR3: CASSQGTGTNEKLFF
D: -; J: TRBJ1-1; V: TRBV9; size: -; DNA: TGTGCCAGCAGTCCCCTCGACAGCTACACTGAAGCTTTCTTT; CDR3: CASSPLDSYTEAFF
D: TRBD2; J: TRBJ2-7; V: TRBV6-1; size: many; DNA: TGTGCCAGCACCCAGACTAGCAGCCCCTACGAGCAGTACTTC; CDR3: CASTQTSSPYEQYF
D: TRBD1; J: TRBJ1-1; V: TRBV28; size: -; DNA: TGTGCCAGCAGTCCTACTGGGACAGAGAACACTGAAGCTTTCTTT; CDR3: CASSPTGTENTEAFF
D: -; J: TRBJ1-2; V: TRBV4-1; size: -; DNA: TGCGCCAGCGGCCATTTAATCTCGAGGCAGGCTGACTATGGCTACACCTTC; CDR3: CASGHLISRQADYGYTF
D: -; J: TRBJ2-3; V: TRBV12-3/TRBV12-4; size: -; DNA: TGTGCCAGCAGTTTAGCGCTAACTTTTTACTGGGATACGCAGTATTTT; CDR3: CASSLALTFYWDTQYF
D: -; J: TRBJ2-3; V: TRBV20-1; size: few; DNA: TGCAGTGCTAGAGATTTCACAGGGCCCCTCACAGATACGCAGTATTTT; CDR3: CSARDFTGPLTDTQYF
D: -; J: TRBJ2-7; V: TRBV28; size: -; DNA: TGTGCCAACAGTTTTGTTTTGGGTTTTTACGAGCAGTACTTC; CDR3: CANSFVLGFYEQYF
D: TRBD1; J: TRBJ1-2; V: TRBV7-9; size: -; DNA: TGTGCCAGCAGCTTCCCCACCCGGGACAGGGGGCTCGGGGGCTACACCTTC; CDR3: CASSFPTRDRGLGGYTF
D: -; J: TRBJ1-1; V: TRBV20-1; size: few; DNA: TGCAGTGCTAGGGCTTCAAAGGCTGAAGCTTTCTTT; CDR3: CSARASKAEAFF
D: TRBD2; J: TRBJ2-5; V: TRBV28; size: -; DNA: TGTGCCAGCAGTTTTGGAGGCGGGAGGAGGCGAACCCAGTACTTC; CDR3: CASSFGGGRRRTQYF